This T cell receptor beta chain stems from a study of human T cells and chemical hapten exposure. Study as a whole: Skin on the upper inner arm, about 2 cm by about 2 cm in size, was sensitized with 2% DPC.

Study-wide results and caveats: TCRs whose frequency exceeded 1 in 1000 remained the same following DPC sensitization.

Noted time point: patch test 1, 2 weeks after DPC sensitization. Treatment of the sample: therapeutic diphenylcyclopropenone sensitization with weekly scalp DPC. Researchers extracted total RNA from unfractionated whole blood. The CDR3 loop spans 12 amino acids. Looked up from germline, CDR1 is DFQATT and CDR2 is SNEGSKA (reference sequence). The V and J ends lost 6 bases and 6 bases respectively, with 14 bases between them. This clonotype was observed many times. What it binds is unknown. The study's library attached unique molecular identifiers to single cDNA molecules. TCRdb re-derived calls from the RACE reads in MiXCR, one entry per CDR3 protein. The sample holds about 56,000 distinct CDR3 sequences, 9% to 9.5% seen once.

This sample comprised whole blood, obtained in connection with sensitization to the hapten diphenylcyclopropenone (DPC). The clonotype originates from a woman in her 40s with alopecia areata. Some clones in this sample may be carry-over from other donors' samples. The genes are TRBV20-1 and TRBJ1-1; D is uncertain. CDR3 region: CSARRPPAEAFF. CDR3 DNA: TGCAGTGCCCGGAGACCCCCCGCTGAAGCTTTCTTT.